A single sample is the source of the 9 T cell receptor beta chains below, sequenced in a study of cytomegalovirus exposure and HLA in healthy donors. Use of 60 Vbeta and 13 Jbeta primers characterized the PCR. Produced via immunoSEQ multiplex PCR; TCRdb's table is partial and in-frame only. The sample yields about 6,800 clones, about half seen once. The sequenced sample consisted of PBMCs. The receptors stem from a man aged 30-40 years in good health and CMV-seropositive.

V is TRBV6-5 and J is TRBJ1-1, with 8 nucleotides matching TRBD1. CDR1 is MNHEY, CDR2 SVGAGI, per germline. The CDR3 extends over 15 amino acids. The junction had 4 bases not matched to a gene; V was cut back by 4 bases and J by 0 bases. CDR3: CASSSDRAMNTEAFF. The CDR3 nucleotides read TGTGCCAGCAGTTCGGACAGGGCGATGAACACTGAAGCTTTCTTT.

The chain carries TRBV14 and TRBJ1-2; D is possibly TRBD1 (5 bases). Germline values: CDR1 SGHDN, CDR2 FVKESK. CDR3 length: 14 residues. Trimming removed 6 bases from V and 2 bases from J, with 13 bases in between. The CDR3 DNA reads as TGTGCCAGCAGTAGCTGGGCAGGGAACTATGGCTACACCTTC. This encodes CASSSWAGNYGYTF.

The chain combines TRBV11-1 with TRBJ1-1; D is possibly TRBD1 (6 bases). Germline CDR1 is SGHAT and CDR2 is FQDESV (reference sequence). The CDR3 is made up of 15 amino acids. Trimming removed 1 base at V and 0 bases at J, with 9 bases between. The DNA for the CDR3 is TGTGCCAGCAGCTTAGGGACAGCGTTGAACACTGAAGCTTTCTTT. It codes for CASSLGTALNTEAFF.

The chain has TRBV6-5 and TRBJ1-4, with a tentative D call TRBD1 (5 bases). CDR3 length equals 13 residues. V was trimmed by 2 bases and J by 8 bases, leaving 9 bases between them. Germline CDR1 MNHEY, CDR2 SVGAGI. CDR3 nucleotides: TGTGCCAGCAGTTACGGGGGGAGGGAAAAACTGTTTTTT. Its protein product is CASSYGGREKLFF.

V is TRBV25-1 and J is TRBJ2-7; 8 bases align to TRBD2. CDR1 MGHDK and CDR2 SYGVNS come from the germline V gene. The CDR3 has 14 residues. Losses at the gene ends were 5 bases for V and 0 bases for J; bases not matched to a gene: 3. The CDR3 loop reads CASSPSGLSYEQYF. The DNA of the CDR3 is TGTGCCAGCAGTCCTAGCGGGCTCTCCTACGAGCAGTACTTC.

The J gene is TRBJ2-2, the V gene TRBV7-7; D might be TRBD2 (5 bases). CDR1 is SSHAT and CDR2 is FNYEAQ in the germline V gene (reference sequence). CDR3 length: 13 residues. V was pared by 11 bases and J by 3 bases, with 13 bases between. Here the CDR3 reads CASYGEYTGELFF. The CDR3 nucleotides are TGTGCCTCATACGGGGAATACACCGGGGAGCTGTTTTTT. The whole variable domain, filled in from reference TRBV7-7 and TRBJ2-2, reads GAGVSQSPRYKVTKRGQDVTLRCDPISSHATLYWYQQALGQGPEFLTYFNYEAQPDKSGLPSDRFSAERPEGSISTLTIQRTEQRDSAMYRCASYGEYTGELFFGEGSRLTVL.

V and J are TRBV4-1 and TRBJ1-2; 9 bases agree with TRBD1. Germline assignment: CDR1 MGHRA and CDR2 YSYEKL. The CDR3 is 18 amino acids. The junction had 12 bases not matched to a gene; V was cut back by 1 base and J by 3 bases. CDR3 region: CASSQGVTGGASDYGYTF. For the CDR3, the DNA is TGCGCCAGCAGCCAAGGAGTCACAGGGGGCGCATCGGACTATGGCTACACCTTC.

In its sample, this clone was seen a few times. This chain uses TRBV11-2 with TRBJ2-7; 7 nucleotides agree with TRBD2. Germline CDR1 and CDR2: SGHAT and FQNNGV. This CDR3 is built from 12 residues. The V segment lost 3 bases and the J segment 6 bases; nucleotides outside the gene matches: 2. CDR3 loop: CASSFGGGEQYF. Here the CDR3 DNA reads TGTGCCAGCAGCTTTGGCGGGGGCGAGCAGTACTTC. Filled out from reference TRBV11-2 and TRBJ2-7, the complete variable domain reads EAGVAQSPRYKIIEKRQSVAFWCNPISGHATLYWYQQILGQGPKLLIQFQNNGVVDDSQLPKDRFSAERLKGVDSTLKIQPAKLEDSAVYLCASSFGGGEQYFGPGTRLTVT.

V gene TRBV30 combines with J gene TRBJ2-7, with D maybe TRBD2 (5 bases). Trimming took off 0 bases at V and 6 bases at J, with 24 bases between the two ends. Germline assignment: CDR1 GTSNPN and CDR2 SVGIG (reference sequence). The CDR3 consists of 17 residues. Here the CDR3 DNA reads TGTGCCTGGAGTGTCTCAAGAATGTTACTGGAGGTTTCCGAGCAGTACTTC. This translates into CAWSVSRMLLEVSEQYF. Full variable domain (remainder filled in from reference TRBV30 and TRBJ2-7): SQTIHQWPATLVQPVGSPLSLECTVEGTSNPNLYWYRQAAGRGLQLLFYSVGIGQISSEVPQNLSASRPQDRQFILSSKKLLLSDSGFYLCAWSVSRMLLEVSEQYFGPGTRLTVT.